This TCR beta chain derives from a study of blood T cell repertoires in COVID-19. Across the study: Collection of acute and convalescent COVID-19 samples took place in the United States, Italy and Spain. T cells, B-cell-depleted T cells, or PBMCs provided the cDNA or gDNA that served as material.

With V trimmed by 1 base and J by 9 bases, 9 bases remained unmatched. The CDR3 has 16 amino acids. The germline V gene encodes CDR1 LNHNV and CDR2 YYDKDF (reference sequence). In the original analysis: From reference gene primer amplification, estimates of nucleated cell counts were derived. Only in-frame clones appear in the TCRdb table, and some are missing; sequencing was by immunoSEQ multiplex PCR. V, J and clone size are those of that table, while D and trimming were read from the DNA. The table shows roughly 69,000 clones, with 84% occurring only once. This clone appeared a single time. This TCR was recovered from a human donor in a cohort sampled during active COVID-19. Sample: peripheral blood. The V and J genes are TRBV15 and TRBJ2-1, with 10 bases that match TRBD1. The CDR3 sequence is CATSRAETGGYGEQFF. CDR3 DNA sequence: TGTGCCACCAGCAGAGCCGAGACAGGGGGCTACGGTGAGCAGTTCTTC.